This entry lists 7 T cell receptor beta chains sequenced from one sample in a study of OX40 agonist ivuxolimab in advanced cancers. Produced via immunoSEQ multiplex PCR; TCRdb's table is partial and in-frame only. The sample shows 55,000 to 65,000 clones, about 90% of them seen only once. Here the sequenced sample was CD4+ or CD8+ T cells sorted from blood, taken in a trial of the OX40 agonist ivuxolimab. These receptors all stem from an adult with an advanced solid tumor such as melanoma, head and neck, liver or kidney cancer.

The chain joins TRBV7-2 to TRBJ1-4; TRBD1 matches at 11 bases. J gave up 11 bases and V 5 bases, and 4 bases lay outside the gene matches. The germline V gene encodes CDR1 SGHTA and CDR2 FQGNSA. The CDR3 contains 13 residues. CDR3 in DNA: TGTGCCAGCAGCGGGGACAGGGGGGAGAAACTGTTTTTT. This encodes CASSGDRGEKLFF.

This clone was seen once. V and J are TRBV7-3 and TRBJ2-3, with 7 nucleotides matching TRBD1. The germline V gene has CDR1 SGHTA and CDR2 FQGTGA. The CDR3 loop spans 14 amino acids. V dropped 4 bases and J dropped 2; count of bases not matched to a gene: 3. The CDR3 is CASSSGTVTDTQYF. Here the CDR3 DNA reads TGTGCCAGCAGCTCAGGGACAGTCACAGATACGCAGTATTTT.

The rearrangement uses TRBV5-6 and TRBJ1-5; D unclear. This CDR3 has 16 amino acids. Trimming stripped 1 base from V and 3 bases from J, with 14 bases between. CDR1 is SGHDT, CDR2 YYEEEE, per germline. For the CDR3, the DNA is TGTGCCAGCAGCTTGTTCTATGGAAGGAACAATCAGCCCCAGCATTTT. Protein product: CASSLFYGRNNQPQHF. Complete variable domain (other parts from reference TRBV5-6 and TRBJ1-5): DAGVTQSPTHLIKTRGQQVTLRCSPKSGHDTVSWYQQALGQGPQFIFQYYEEEERQRGNFPDRFSGHQFPNYSSELNVNALLLGDSALYLCASSLFYGRNNQPQHFGDGTRLSIL.

The V call is TRBV28, the J call TRBJ2-4; perhaps D is TRBD1 or TRBD2 (5 bases each). The CDR3 contains 18 residues. In germline, CDR1 is MDHEN, CDR2 SYDVKM. V was shortened by 5 bases and J by 3 bases, with 23 bases between the two germline ends. Here the CDR3 reads CASSTPMRGGTGKNIQYF. Written as DNA, the CDR3 is TGTGCCAGCAGTACCCCAATGCGTGGTGGGACGGGCAAAAACATTCAGTACTTC. Looking up the rest from reference TRBV28 and TRBJ2-4 gives the full variable domain: DVKVTQSSRYLVKRTGEKVFLECVQDMDHENMFWYRQDPGLGLRLIYFSYDVKMKEKGDIPEGYSVSREKKERFSLILESASTNQTSMYLCASSTPMRGGTGKNIQYFGAGTRLSVL.

The rearrangement uses TRBV6-6 and TRBJ2-1; D call uncertain. V shed 4 bases and J shed 7 bases, with 14 bases lying between them. Per the germline V gene, CDR1 is MNHNY and CDR2 is SVGAGI (reference sequence). This CDR3 is built from 14 residues. In DNA, the CDR3 is TGTGCCAGCAGTTTTCATGGGCCGAGTAATGAGCAGTTCTTC. Translated, it gives CASSFHGPSNEQFF.

This clone was detected only once. V is TRBV2 and J is TRBJ1-5, with unresolved D. Trimming removed 4 bases from V and 7 bases from J, with 8 bases in between. The CDR3 runs 12 residues. Germline V lookup: CDR1 SNHLY, CDR2 FYNNEI. The CDR3 here is CASSGSYQPQHF. Written as DNA, the CDR3 is TGTGCCAGCAGTGGCAGTTACCAGCCCCAGCATTTT.

The chain has TRBV6-1 and TRBJ2-1; the D call may be TRBD1 or TRBD2 (5 bases each). Trimming removed 6 bases at V and 6 bases at J, with 18 bases between. Germline values: CDR1 MNHNS, CDR2 SASEGT. This CDR3 is 15 amino acids long. This chain's CDR3 is CASSPGTQAPNEQFF. CDR3 nucleotides: TGTGCCAGCAGCCCCGGGACGCAGGCCCCCAATGAGCAGTTCTTC.